This TCR beta chain stems from a study of blood T cell repertoires in COVID-19. At the level of the study: Whether acute or convalescent, the COVID-19 samples came from the United States, Italy and Spain. T cells, B-cell-depleted T cells, or PBMCs provided the cDNA or gDNA that served as material.

CDR3 size: 16 residues. V was cut by 2 bases and J by 0 bases, with 11 bases left in between. Germline V gene data show CDR1 as SGHVS and CDR2 as FQNEAQ. All enrollees were roughly 18 to 89 years old and from 25 or so US areas. Using immunoSEQ multiplex PCR, the repertoire was profiled, and TCRdb retains in-frame clones only, with some absent. The data hold over 250,000 clones, with 80% to 90% observed a single time. The V gene is TRBV7-8, the J gene TRBJ1-5; the D is unclear. The clonotype originates from a man in his forties who had recovered from COVID-19. The sequenced sample consisted of PBMCs or T cells enriched from blood (not recorded which). CDR3 DNA: TGTGCCAGCAGCTTAATCCCACAAGATAGCAATCAGCCCCAGCATTTT. It translates to CASSLIPQDSNQPQHF. The full variable domain, in which reference TRBV7-8 and TRBJ1-5 provide the parts outside the CDR3, is GAGVSQSPRYKVAKRGQDVALRCDPISGHVSLFWYQQALGQGPEFLTYFQNEAQLDKSGLPSDRFFAERPEGSVSTLKIQRTQQEDSAVYLCASSLIPQDSNQPQHFGDGTRLSIL.